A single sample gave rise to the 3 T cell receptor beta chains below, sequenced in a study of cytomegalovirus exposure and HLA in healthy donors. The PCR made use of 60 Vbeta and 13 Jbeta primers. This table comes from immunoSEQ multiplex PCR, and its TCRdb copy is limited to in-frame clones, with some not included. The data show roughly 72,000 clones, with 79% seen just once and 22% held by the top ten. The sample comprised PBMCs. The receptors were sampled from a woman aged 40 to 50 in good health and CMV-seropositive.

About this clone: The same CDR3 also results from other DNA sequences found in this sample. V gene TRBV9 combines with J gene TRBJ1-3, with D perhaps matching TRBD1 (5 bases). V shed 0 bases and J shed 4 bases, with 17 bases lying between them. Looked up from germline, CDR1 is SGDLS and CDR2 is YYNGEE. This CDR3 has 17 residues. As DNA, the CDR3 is TGTGCCAGCAGCGTAGCTACGGGTCGGGGGTCCGGAAACACCATATATTTT. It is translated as CASSVATGRGSGNTIYF.

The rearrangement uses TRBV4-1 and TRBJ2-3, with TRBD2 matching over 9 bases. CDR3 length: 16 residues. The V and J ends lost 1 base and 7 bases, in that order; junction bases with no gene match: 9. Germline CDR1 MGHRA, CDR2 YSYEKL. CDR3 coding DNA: TGCGCCAGCAGCCAAGTGATATCGCGGGAGGGGAATACGCAGTATTTT. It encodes CASSQVISREGNTQYF.

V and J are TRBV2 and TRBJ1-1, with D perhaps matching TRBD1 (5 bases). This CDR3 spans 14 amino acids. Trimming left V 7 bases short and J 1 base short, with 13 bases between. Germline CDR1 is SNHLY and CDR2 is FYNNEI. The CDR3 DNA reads TGTGCCAGCATGCTGGGGGGTTGGAACACTGAAGCTTTCTTT. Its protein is CASMLGGWNTEAFF.